This passage covers 5 T cell receptor beta chains from one sample sequenced in a study of blood T cell repertoires in COVID-19. TCRdb keeps only in-frame clones here, not all; method: immunoSEQ multiplex PCR. The repertoire holds about 280,000 clones, with about nine tenths as singletons. Sequenced material: peripheral blood. These receptors were obtained from a man aged 50 to 59 with acute or convalescent COVID-19.

This clone was seen at least ten times. V usage is TRBV29-1 and J usage is TRBJ2-7; 7 positions match TRBD1. V lost 0 bases to trimming and J lost 1 base; unmatched junction nucleotides: 3. Germline CDR1 SQVTM, CDR2 ANQGSEA. This CDR3 has 14 residues. The CDR3 loop reads CSVEEGQTSYEQYF. The CDR3, as DNA: TGCAGCGTTGAAGAGGGACAGACGTCCTACGAGCAGTACTTC.

This sequence joins TRBV20-1 and TRBJ2-1; D gene unclear. The CDR3 is 16 amino acids. Germline V CDR1 and CDR2: DFQATT, SNEGSKA (reference sequence). Between the trimmed V and J ends, which lost 3 bases and 1 base, there was a span of 16 bases. CDR3 loop: CSASGSFLVSYNEQFF. The DNA for the CDR3 is TGCAGTGCTAGTGGGTCCTTTCTAGTGTCCTACAATGAGCAGTTCTTC.

This sequence joins TRBV27 and TRBJ2-5; 9 nucleotides line up with TRBD2. J gave up 1 base and V 2 bases, and 5 bases lay outside the gene matches. This CDR3 has 16 amino acids. The germline gives CDR1 MNHEY, CDR2 SMNVEV (reference sequence). The DNA for the CDR3 is TGTGCCAGCAGTTTAGGGTATAGCGGGGGCCAAGAGACCCAGTACTTC. This codes for CASSLGYSGGQETQYF.

The V and J genes are TRBV18 and TRBJ2-3, with 7 bases fitting TRBD1. The CDR3 is 16 residues long. Germline V gives CDR1 KGHSH, CDR2 LQKENI. V shed 6 bases and J 3 bases; nucleotides not matched to a gene: 12. The CDR3 nucleotides are TGTGCCAGCTCCCCCGACAGGGTAGAGAGAACAGATACGCAGTATTTT. It codes for CASSPDRVERTDTQYF.

The rearrangement joins TRBV6-5 to TRBJ2-7, with 9 bases fitting TRBD1. Germline assignment: CDR1 MNHEY and CDR2 SVGAGI. The CDR3 totals 14 residues. J gave up 4 bases and V 7 bases, and 8 bases lay outside the gene matches. The CDR3 is CASTSQGASYEQYF. The CDR3 bases are TGTGCCAGCACCTCACAGGGGGCGAGTTACGAGCAGTACTTC.